One sample yielded the 13 T cell receptor beta chains listed below, sequenced in a study of blood T cell repertoires in COVID-19. Libraries were prepared by immunoSEQ multiplex PCR; TCRdb keeps only in-frame clonotypes and omits some of them. The sample includes around 67,000 clones, more than 75% of them seen just once. The specimen was peripheral blood. The receptors derive from a man in his forties or fifties with active COVID-19.

V usage is TRBV11-1 and J usage is TRBJ2-7; weak D call: TRBD2 (5 bases). Germline CDR1 and CDR2: SGHAT and FQDESV (reference sequence). V lost 6 bases to trimming and J lost 4 bases, with 13 bases between them. The CDR3 extends over 13 amino acids. The CDR3 bases are TGTGCCAGCAGTTGGGCTAGCCCTTACGAGCAGTACTTC. Its translation is CASSWASPYEQYF.

The chain joins TRBV18 to TRBJ1-1; 10 nucleotides line up with TRBD1. The CDR3 is made up of 17 amino acids. Trimming took 2 bases from V and 7 from J; bases not matched to a gene: 13. Germline lookup yields CDR1 KGHSH and CDR2 LQKENI. The CDR3 region is CASSPTPDRGILDEAFF. CDR3 nucleotides: TGTGCCAGCTCACCAACCCCGGACAGGGGGATTCTAGATGAAGCTTTCTTT.

This chain links TRBV7-9 with TRBJ1-1; the D gene is possibly TRBD1 (6 bases). The germline gives CDR1 SEHNR, CDR2 FQNEAQ (reference sequence). V lost 5 bases, J lost 0 bases, and 10 bases lay in between. The CDR3 consists of 14 residues. This CDR3 reads CASSLTGLNTEAFF. CDR3 nucleotide sequence: TGTGCCAGCAGCCTGACAGGTCTGAACACTGAAGCTTTCTTT.

The chain employs TRBV4-2 and TRBJ1-5, with D unclear. CDR1 is LGHNA, CDR2 YNFKEQ, per germline. The V end lost 2 bases, the J end lost 0 bases, and 5 bases lay between the germline ends. The CDR3 contains 14 residues. For the CDR3, the DNA is TGTGCCAGCAGCCAAATCTATAGCAATCAGCCCCAGCATTTT. Its translation: CASSQIYSNQPQHF.

The rearrangement uses TRBV15 and TRBJ1-4, with D possibly being TRBD1 (5 bases). The germline gives CDR1 LNHNV, CDR2 YYDKDF (reference sequence). The V end lost 1 base, the J end lost 5 bases, and 14 bases lay between the germline ends. CDR3 size: 16 residues. The CDR3 protein is CATSRASDSLNEKLFF. CDR3 sequence (DNA): TGTGCCACCAGCAGAGCCTCAGACAGCTTAAATGAAAAACTGTTTTTT.

J is TRBJ1-1 and V is TRBV14; D possibly corresponds to TRBD1 (6 bases). Germline lookup yields CDR1 SGHDN and CDR2 FVKESK. The CDR3 is 13 amino acids. Trimming removed 4 bases at V and 7 bases at J, with 13 bases between. The CDR3 sequence: CASSPSRGGEAFF. CDR3 bases: TGTGCCAGCAGCCCCTCGAGGGGGGGTGAAGCTTTCTTT.

The V and J genes are TRBV6-5 and TRBJ1-1, with D tentatively TRBD1 (5 bases). The germline CDR1 and CDR2 sequences are MNHEY and SVGAGI. The CDR3 is made up of 14 amino acids. V lost 6 bases, J lost 7 bases, and 18 bases lay in between. CDR3 bases: TGTGCCAGCAGCGGGAGAAGGGGAGACAGTGAAGCTTTCTTT. Its protein is CASSGRRGDSEAFF.

This rearrangement joins TRBV6-2 or TRBV6-3 to TRBJ2-2, with 13 bases identical to TRBD2. The CDR3 is made up of 18 amino acids. J lost 1 base, V lost 5 bases, and 7 bases had no gene match. Germline V gene data show CDR1 as MNHEY and CDR2 as SVGEGT. Here the CDR3 DNA reads TGTGCCAGCAGTCGGACTAGCGGGAGTTTTGTGAACACCGGGGAGCTGTTTTTT. It translates to CASSRTSGSFVNTGELFF.

The V and J genes are TRBV5-5 and TRBJ2-5, with 11 positions matching TRBD1. V gave up 4 bases and J gave up 5 bases; unmatched junction bases: 10. CDR1 SGHKS and CDR2 YYEKEE come from the germline V gene (reference sequence). This CDR3 has 16 amino acids. CDR3 amino acids: CASSRSGTGGYETQYF. In nucleotides, the CDR3 is TGTGCCAGCAGCCGATCCGGGACAGGGGGTTACGAGACCCAGTACTTC. Based on the CDR3 plus reference TRBV5-5 and TRBJ2-5, the full variable domain is DAGVTQSPTHLIKTRGQQVTLRCSPISGHKSVSWYQQVLGQGPQFIFQYYEKEERGRGNFPDRFSARQFPNYSSELNVNALLLGDSALYLCASSRSGTGGYETQYFGPGTRLLVL.

This clone appeared a single time. The chain has TRBV28 and TRBJ2-1; D is ambiguous. Trimming stripped 2 bases from V and 0 bases from J, with 8 bases between. Germline-derived CDR1 and CDR2 are MDHEN and SYDVKM. The CDR3 sequence is 15 residues long. This CDR3 is CASSLPPVSYNEQFF. Here the CDR3 DNA reads TGTGCCAGCAGTTTACCCCCCGTCTCCTACAATGAGCAGTTCTTC.

The chain carries TRBV7-2 and TRBJ2-5; tentative D call: TRBD1 (6 bases). The CDR3 consists of 14 residues. Trimming took off 7 bases at V and 3 bases at J, with 15 bases between the two ends. Germline V gene lookup returns CDR1 SGHTA and CDR2 FQGNSA. CDR3 DNA sequence: TGTGCCAGCACCCGTCTAGGGGGAGAAGAGACCCAGTACTTC. Amino acids: CASTRLGGEETQYF.

The rearrangement uses TRBV2 and TRBJ1-3, with 7 bases fitting TRBD1. J lost 0 bases, V lost 6 bases, and 11 bases had no gene match. Germline V gene data show CDR1 as SNHLY and CDR2 as FYNNEI. This CDR3 has 17 amino acids. As DNA, the CDR3 is TGTGCCAGCAGGAGGGACAGTGCCGCGAGCTCTGGAAACACCATATATTTT. Its translation: CASRRDSAASSGNTIYF.

V gene TRBV7-3 combines with J gene TRBJ2-2; 9 nucleotides agree with TRBD2. The CDR3 sequence is 16 residues long. Trimming at V came to 4 bases and at J to 4 bases, leaving 7 bases not matched to a gene. CDR1 is SGHTA, CDR2 FQGTGA, per germline. CDR3 nucleotide sequence: TGTGCCAGCAGCTCAGCCGCGGGGGGGCTCACCGGGGAGCTGTTTTTT. Its protein is CASSSAAGGLTGELFF.